The 10 T cell receptor beta chains below come from one sample, sequenced in a study of shared clonotypes between healthy human individuals. Profiled with immunoSEQ multiplex PCR; TCRdb holds only in-frame clones, not every one. The sample shows 490,000 or so clones, about 80% of them seen only once. The sequenced sample was PBMCs. These receptors were taken from a woman aged 35 to 49 in good health. Some clones in this sample may be carry-over from other donors' samples.

This chain joins TRBV29-1 and TRBJ2-5; 10 bases map to TRBD2. The CDR3 sequence is 17 residues long. Germline CDR1 is SQVTM and CDR2 is ANQGSEA. After removal of 7 bases from V and 6 bases from J, the junction contained 20 bases not matched to a gene. CDR3 DNA sequence: TGCAGCGCTCTAAGAGCTAGCGGGAGAGGGGGGTTTCAGACCCAGTACTTC. Its translation: CSALRASGRGGFQTQYF.

The rearrangement links TRBV7-9 to TRBJ1-2; TRBD1 is a possible D gene (5 bases). V lost 5 bases, J lost 2 bases, and 9 bases lay in between. CDR3 length: 13 residues. Germline-derived CDR1 and CDR2 are SEHNR and FQNEAQ (reference sequence). Here the CDR3 reads CASSQTGNYGYTF. CDR3 in DNA: TGTGCCAGCAGCCAAACAGGAAACTATGGCTACACCTTC.

This sequence joins TRBV4-3 and TRBJ2-1, with D perhaps TRBD2 (6 bases). The CDR3 is 16 amino acids. V lost 0 bases, J lost 7 bases, and 16 bases lay in between. Looked up from germline, CDR1 is LGHNA and CDR2 is YSLEER. The CDR3 DNA is TGCGCCAGCAGCCAAGATCTGGCGGGAAGGTGGAATGAGCAGTTCTTC. Protein: CASSQDLAGRWNEQFF.

This clone was picked up one time. The chain recombines TRBV7-9 with TRBJ1-1, with TRBD1 matching 7 bases. Germline CDR1 SEHNR, CDR2 FQNEAQ (reference sequence). This CDR3 is built from 16 residues. J gave up 7 bases and V 4 bases, and 15 bases lay outside the gene matches. This CDR3 reads CASSSSRGGGVGEAFF. The CDR3 DNA reads as TGTGCCAGCAGCTCTTCCAGGGGGGGCGGCGTCGGTGAAGCTTTCTTT.

The chain carries TRBV10-1 and TRBJ2-3, with no clear D. Per the germline V gene, CDR1 is WNHNN and CDR2 is SYGVQD (reference sequence). Trimming took 0 bases from V and 0 from J, leaving 10 bases between them. This CDR3 has 16 residues. CDR3 sequence (DNA): TGCGCCAGCAGTGAGTCGTCGACGGCCAGCACAGATACGCAGTATTTT. Translating gives CASSESSTASTDTQYF.

The genes are TRBV29-1 and TRBJ2-6; 8 bases are a match to TRBD1. The junction had 6 bases not matched to a gene; V was cut back by 8 bases and J by 0 bases. CDR1 SQVTM and CDR2 ANQGSEA come from the germline V gene. The CDR3 is made up of 15 amino acids. CDR3 in DNA: TGCAGCATACAGGGGGTGCCCTCTGGGGCCAACGTCCTGACTTTC. Translating gives CSIQGVPSGANVLTF.

This rearrangement joins TRBV6-4 to TRBJ2-1, with a tentative D call TRBD2 (7 bases). Germline assignment: CDR1 MRHNA and CDR2 SNTAGT. Between the trimmed V and J ends, which lost 3 bases and 0 bases, there was a span of 12 bases. The CDR3 is made up of 16 amino acids. CDR3 region: CASSEAGHGSYNEQFF. The CDR3, as DNA: TGTGCCAGCAGTGAAGCGGGACACGGCTCCTACAATGAGCAGTTCTTC.

CDR3 residues: CASSKSPYLENGYNEQFF. The CDR3 DNA reads as TGTGCCAGCAGCAAATCCCCATATCTGGAGAATGGCTACAATGAGCAGTTCTTC. The chain is built from TRBV21-1 and TRBJ2-1; the DNA was not used to check the table's D call, TRBD2. TRBV21-1 is tagged as a pseudogene. This CDR3 is built from 18 residues.

Points on this clone: With a far larger clone one base away, a read error is the likely cause. The chain employs TRBV11-3 and TRBJ2-1, with 14 bases lining up with TRBD2. The length of the CDR3 is 16 residues. Germline CDR1 is SGHNT and CDR2 is YENEEA. CDR3 bases: TGTGCCAGCAGCTTAAAGGGACTAGCGGGAGTCAATGGGCAGTTCTTC. This gives the protein CASSLKGLAGVNGQFF. The variable domain in full, completed from reference TRBV11-3 and TRBJ2-1, reads EAGVVQSPRYKIIEKKQPVAFWCNPISGHNTLYWYLQNLGQGPELLIRYENEEAVDDSQLPKDRFSAERLKGVDSTLKIQPAELGDSAVYLCASSLKGLAGVNGQFFGPGTRLTVL.

CDR3 nucleotide sequence: TGTGCCAGCAGCCCGGGGGGGCTTACCTCCTACGAGCAGTACTTC. Translated, it gives CASSPGGLTSYEQYF. The chain employs TRBV5-6 and TRBJ2-7, with 8 positions matching TRBD2. The CDR3 totals 15 residues. Trimming cost V 4 bases and J 0 bases; bases outside gene matches: 6. Germline CDR1 SGHDT, CDR2 YYEEEE.